The 30 T cell receptor beta chains below were found in one sample sequenced in a study of blood T cell repertoires in COVID-19. Only in-frame clones appear in the TCRdb table, and some are missing; sequencing was by immunoSEQ multiplex PCR. Among roughly 100,000 clones listed, about four fifths were seen once. Sequencing was performed on peripheral blood. These receptors were taken from a human donor in a cohort sampled during active COVID-19.

The gene calls are TRBV19 and TRBJ1-3; 9 bases are shared with TRBD1. Trimming at V came to 5 bases and at J to 3 bases, leaving 11 bases not matched to a gene. Germline assignment: CDR1 LNHDA and CDR2 SQIVND (reference sequence). The CDR3 is made up of 17 amino acids. CDR3 DNA sequence: TGTGCCAGTAGTGCTTCCGGGGACAGGGTCTTTGGAAACACCATATATTTT. As protein: CASSASGDRVFGNTIYF. Complete variable domain (other parts from reference TRBV19 and TRBJ1-3): DGGITQSPKYLFRKEGQNVTLSCEQNLNHDAMYWYRQDPGQGLRLIYYSQIVNDFQKGDIAEGYSVSREKKESFPLTVTSAQKNPTAFYLCASSASGDRVFGNTIYFGEGSWLTVV.

The rearrangement uses TRBV28 and TRBJ2-5; TRBD1 matches 9 bases. The germline CDR1 and CDR2 sequences are MDHEN and SYDVKM. Losses at the gene ends were 6 bases for V and 5 bases for J; bases not matched to a gene: 7. The CDR3 totals 14 residues. The CDR3 DNA is TGTGCCAGCAGAAAACAGGGGGCACTTGAGACCCAGTACTTC. Amino acids: CASRKQGALETQYF.

The chain carries TRBV7-7 and TRBJ2-2, with 11 bases that match TRBD2. CDR3 length: 16 residues. The germline V gene has CDR1 SSHAT and CDR2 FNYEAQ (reference sequence). V lost 5 bases to trimming and J lost 3 bases; unmatched junction nucleotides: 5. The CDR3 sequence is CASSPRGLADTGELFF. The CDR3 DNA reads as TGTGCCAGCAGCCCCCGGGGACTAGCGGACACCGGGGAGCTGTTTTTT.

The gene calls are TRBV7-9 and TRBJ1-1; a possible D gene is TRBD1 (5 bases). Deletions cut 3 bases from V and 5 bases from J, with 13 bases between. The V gene's germline CDR1 is SEHNR and CDR2 FQNEAQ (reference sequence). The CDR3 has 14 residues. The CDR3 loop reads CASSFVQGGTEAFF. CDR3 DNA sequence: TGTGCCAGCAGCTTCGTTCAGGGTGGAACTGAAGCTTTCTTT.

The rearrangement links TRBV10-3 to TRBJ1-4; possible D gene TRBD1, 6 bases. CDR1 and CDR2 (germline): ENHRY, SYGVKD. The CDR3 has 14 residues. V was clipped by 6 bases and J by 1 base, with 9 bases between them. In DNA, the CDR3 is TGTGCCATCAGCAGGGGCCTAACTAATGAAAAACTGTTTTTT. As protein: CAISRGLTNEKLFF.

This chain uses TRBV18 with TRBJ1-1; no reliable D call. This CDR3 region has 14 residues. CDR1 KGHSH and CDR2 LQKENI come from the germline V gene. V was clipped by 0 bases and J by 1 base, with 6 bases between them. The CDR3 loop is CASSPPNGNTEAFF. In DNA form, the CDR3 reads TGTGCCAGCTCACCACCTAACGGGAACACTGAAGCTTTCTTT.

The chain is built from TRBV28 and TRBJ1-4; no reliable D call. The germline V gene has CDR1 MDHEN and CDR2 SYDVKM. Trimming cost V 2 bases and J 0 bases, with 7 bases left between them. The CDR3 loop spans 15 amino acids. CDR3 nucleotides: TGTGCCAGCAGTTTAACCGGTACAACTAATGAAAAACTGTTTTTT. Translated: CASSLTGTTNEKLFF. Full variable domain (missing parts from reference TRBV28 and TRBJ1-4): DVKVTQSSRYLVKRTGEKVFLECVQDMDHENMFWYRQDPGLGLRLIYFSYDVKMKEKGDIPEGYSVSREKKERFSLILESASTNQTSMYLCASSLTGTTNEKLFFGSGTQLSVL.

The V gene is TRBV21-1, the J gene TRBJ2-3; the table's D call, TRBD2, was not checked against the DNA. TRBV21-1 is listed as a pseudogene. The CDR3 has 17 amino acids. The CDR3 is CASSKQARRAGGDTQYF. In nucleotides, the CDR3 is TGTGCCAGCAGCAAGCAGGCTCGGCGAGCGGGGGGAGATACGCAGTATTTT.

V is TRBV29-1 and J is TRBJ1-2; TRBD1 aligns across 7 bases. J gave up 4 bases and V 3 bases, and 5 bases lay outside the gene matches. Germline V gives CDR1 SQVTM, CDR2 ANQGSEA. This CDR3 has 13 amino acids. CDR3 in DNA: TGCAGCGTTGACGCCGACAGGGTCTATGGCTACACCTTC. It encodes CSVDADRVYGYTF. The variable domain in full, completed from reference TRBV29-1 and TRBJ1-2, reads SAVISQKPSRDICQRGTSLTIQCQVDSQVTMMFWYRQQPGQSLTLIATANQGSEATYESGFVIDKFPISRPNLTFSTLTVSNMSPEDSSIYLCSVDADRVYGYTFGSGTRLTVV.

The chain employs TRBV11-2 and TRBJ2-7; possibly TRBD2 for D (5 bases). Trimming removed 4 bases at V and 1 base at J, with 8 bases between. The CDR3 sequence is 13 residues long. CDR1 and CDR2 from the germline V gene are SGHAT and FQNNGV. CDR3 sequence: CASSSTGSYEQYF. For the CDR3, the DNA is TGTGCCAGCAGCTCTACGGGATCCTACGAGCAGTACTTC.

This clone was found once. The chain has TRBV5-4 and TRBJ2-7; 11 bases map to TRBD2. Looked up from germline, CDR1 is SGHNT and CDR2 is YYREEE (reference sequence). The CDR3 has 17 amino acids. The ends lost 1 base at V and 4 bases at J; junction bases unmatched: 10. CDR3: CASSLLGASGGKYEQYF. CDR3 nucleotides: TGTGCCAGCAGCTTGTTGGGGGCTAGCGGGGGGAAGTACGAGCAGTACTTC.

This sequence joins TRBV3-1 (or the pseudogene TRBV3-2) and TRBJ1-2; D remains ambiguous. The V end lost 4 bases, the J end lost 3 bases, and 18 bases lay between the germline ends. The germline V gene encodes CDR1 LGHDT and CDR2 YNNKEL (reference sequence). There are 16 residues in the CDR3. As DNA, the CDR3 is TGTGCCAGCAGCCTCACCGGGAAGCCTCCGTACTATGGCTACACCTTC. This sequence encodes CASSLTGKPPYYGYTF.

This clone has just a few counts. This sample also contains other DNA sequences that code for the same CDR3. The V and J genes are TRBV7-2 and TRBJ2-2, with 15 bases identical to TRBD2. The germline V gene encodes CDR1 SGHTA and CDR2 FQGNSA. The ends lost 3 bases at V and 1 base at J; junction bases unmatched: 0. The CDR3 runs to 17 residues. In DNA form, the CDR3 reads TGTGCCAGCAGCTTGGGACTAGCGGGGGGGAACACCGGGGAGCTGTTTTTT. Its protein product is CASSLGLAGGNTGELFF.

The gene calls are TRBV5-5 and TRBJ2-3; D unclear. Germline V lookup: CDR1 SGHKS, CDR2 YYEKEE (reference sequence). Trimming cost V 0 bases and J 3 bases, with 8 bases left between them. The CDR3 spans 14 residues. CDR3 bases: TGTGCCAGCAGCTTGGGGCTAGTTACAGATACGCAGTATTTT. Protein product: CASSLGLVTDTQYF.

The chain uses TRBV4-1 and TRBJ2-3; tentatively, D is TRBD1 (5 bases). The CDR3 consists of 14 residues. Germline V gene lookup returns CDR1 MGHRA and CDR2 YSYEKL. V lost 1 base, J lost 11 bases, and 16 bases lay in between. The chain's CDR3 is CASSQGTLNPEQYF. The CDR3 DNA follows: TGCGCCAGCAGCCAAGGGACACTCAACCCGGAGCAGTATTTT.

The chain links TRBV2 to TRBJ2-7; TRBD1 is a possible D gene (5 bases). The CDR3 has 13 amino acids. CDR1 is SNHLY and CDR2 is FYNNEI in the germline V gene. With 7 bases removed from V and 4 bases from J, the gap between germline ends came to 14 bases. CDR3 sequence reads: CASKDGQGYEQYF. Here the CDR3 DNA reads TGTGCCAGCAAGGACGGACAAGGATACGAGCAGTACTTC.

This chain uses TRBV7-9 with TRBJ2-1; 9 nucleotides agree with TRBD2. Germline CDR1 is SEHNR and CDR2 is FQNEAQ (reference sequence). The ends lost 1 base at V and 4 bases at J; junction bases unmatched: 11. The CDR3 totals 18 residues. The CDR3 region has the DNA TGTGCCAGCAGCTTAGTATCCCGGCTAGCGGGGATTTACAATGAGCAGTTCTTC. Protein product: CASSLVSRLAGIYNEQFF.

The rearrangement uses TRBV3-1 (or the pseudogene TRBV3-2) and TRBJ1-4; tentatively, D is TRBD1 (6 bases). The CDR3 length is 14 residues. CDR1 and CDR2 from the germline V gene are LGHDT and YNNKEL (reference sequence). V lost 1 base to trimming and J lost 6 bases, with 9 bases between them. For the CDR3, the DNA is TGTGCCAGCAGCCAAGGGGCAGGGGATGAAAAACTGTTTTTT. Translated, it gives CASSQGAGDEKLFF.

The J gene is TRBJ2-7, the V gene TRBV6-5; 10 bases line up with TRBD2. Germline CDR1 MNHEY, CDR2 SVGAGI. CDR3 size: 14 residues. V was pared by 6 bases and J by 6 bases, with 8 bases of the junction left unmatched. CDR3 protein: CASRVGLAGVEQYF. The DNA for the CDR3 is TGTGCCAGCAGGGTGGGGCTAGCGGGGGTCGAGCAGTACTTC.

The chain is built from TRBV7-9 and TRBJ1-1; D unclear. The CDR3 sequence is 13 residues long. Trimming removed 8 bases at V and 4 bases at J, with 14 bases between. Per the germline V gene, CDR1 is SEHNR and CDR2 is FQNEAQ (reference sequence). CDR3 nucleotides: TGTGCCAGCGGTCAAGACGGGGTCACTGAAGCTTTCTTT. This encodes CASGQDGVTEAFF.

The chain is built from TRBV7-3 and TRBJ2-3; 7 positions agree with TRBD1. CDR3 length: 15 residues. Germline CDR1 and CDR2: SGHTA and FQGTGA. The junction had 6 bases not matched to a gene; V was cut back by 5 bases and J by 1 base. As DNA, the CDR3 is TGTGCCAGCAGCCGACAGGGTGGGGGCACAGATACGCAGTATTTT. It translates to CASSRQGGGTDTQYF.

J is TRBJ2-7 and V is TRBV11-3; 16 bases align to TRBD2. Germline lookup yields CDR1 SGHNT and CDR2 YENEEA. V gave up 1 base and J gave up 5 bases; unmatched junction bases: 11. The CDR3 consists of 19 residues. The CDR3 DNA sequence: TGTGCCAGCAGCTTAGGGACCGGGACTAGCGGGGGGGCCGCCCACGAGCAGTACTTC. Translation: CASSLGTGTSGGAAHEQYF.

This chain uses TRBV7-2 with TRBJ1-4; TRBD1 agrees at 7 bases. The CDR3 runs 13 residues. With 1 base clipped from V and 10 bases from J, the junction kept 3 bases outside the gene matches. Germline CDR1 and CDR2: SGHTA and FQGNSA. CDR3 loop: CASSLVYRGKLFF. The DNA for the CDR3 is TGTGCCAGCAGCTTAGTGTACAGGGGAAAACTGTTTTTT.

The gene calls are TRBV5-5 and TRBJ1-1; D remains unclear. The germline gives CDR1 SGHKS, CDR2 YYEKEE (reference sequence). V gave up 0 bases and J gave up 0 bases, with 9 bases separating them. This CDR3 spans 15 amino acids. In DNA, the CDR3 is TGTGCCAGCAGCTTGGGGCCGTTTATGAACACTGAAGCTTTCTTT. It yields the protein CASSLGPFMNTEAFF.

The table lists this clone with a count of one. This chain links TRBV27 with TRBJ1-2; 8 bases agree with TRBD1. J gave up 8 bases and V 8 bases, and 7 bases lay outside the gene matches. CDR3 size: 12 residues. CDR1 MNHEY and CDR2 SMNVEV come from the germline V gene (reference sequence). The chain's CDR3 is CASGLGQGGYTF. DNA for the CDR3: TGTGCCAGCGGCCTAGGACAGGGAGGCTACACCTTC.

This chain links TRBV4-1 with TRBJ1-2; no definite D call. Germline CDR1 MGHRA, CDR2 YSYEKL. This CDR3 contains 16 residues. V was trimmed by 1 base and J by 1 base, leaving 13 bases between them. Here the CDR3 reads CASSQVDFGSNYGYTF. CDR3 coding DNA: TGCGCCAGCAGCCAAGTGGATTTTGGGAGTAACTATGGCTACACCTTC.

V gene TRBV6-5 combines with J gene TRBJ1-2, with 7 bases aligning to TRBD1. The CDR3 covers 12 residues. V lost 6 bases, J lost 7 bases, and 5 bases stayed unmatched. In germline, CDR1 is MNHEY, CDR2 SVGAGI. CDR3: CASRYRGGGYTF. In DNA form, the CDR3 reads TGTGCCAGCAGATACAGGGGAGGTGGCTACACCTTC.

The V call is TRBV7-2, the J call TRBJ2-5; tentative D call: TRBD1 (5 bases). V lost 1 base and J 5 bases, leaving 8 bases between the germline ends. Looked up from germline, CDR1 is SGHTA and CDR2 is FQGNSA. This CDR3 is built from 13 residues. The CDR3 reads CASSLGQLETQYF. DNA of the CDR3: TGTGCCAGCAGCTTAGGACAGTTGGAGACCCAGTACTTC.

The genes are TRBV7-2 and TRBJ2-1, with 9 bases that match TRBD1. Germline CDR1 SGHTA, CDR2 FQGNSA. This CDR3 has 17 residues. V trimming: 7 bases; J trimming: 0 bases; junction bases outside the gene matches: 10. In DNA form, the CDR3 reads TGTGCCAGCACCGCCGGACAGGGGTACAACTCCTACAATGAGCAGTTCTTC. Translation: CASTAGQGYNSYNEQFF.

The V gene is TRBV2, the J gene TRBJ1-2, with D uncertain. The CDR3 loop spans 13 amino acids. V was pared by 1 base and J by 8 bases, with 11 bases between. Germline CDR1 reads SNHLY; CDR2 reads FYNNEI. CDR3 amino acids: CASSEVKEQGYTF. CDR3 in DNA: TGTGCCAGCAGTGAAGTTAAGGAACAGGGCTACACCTTC.